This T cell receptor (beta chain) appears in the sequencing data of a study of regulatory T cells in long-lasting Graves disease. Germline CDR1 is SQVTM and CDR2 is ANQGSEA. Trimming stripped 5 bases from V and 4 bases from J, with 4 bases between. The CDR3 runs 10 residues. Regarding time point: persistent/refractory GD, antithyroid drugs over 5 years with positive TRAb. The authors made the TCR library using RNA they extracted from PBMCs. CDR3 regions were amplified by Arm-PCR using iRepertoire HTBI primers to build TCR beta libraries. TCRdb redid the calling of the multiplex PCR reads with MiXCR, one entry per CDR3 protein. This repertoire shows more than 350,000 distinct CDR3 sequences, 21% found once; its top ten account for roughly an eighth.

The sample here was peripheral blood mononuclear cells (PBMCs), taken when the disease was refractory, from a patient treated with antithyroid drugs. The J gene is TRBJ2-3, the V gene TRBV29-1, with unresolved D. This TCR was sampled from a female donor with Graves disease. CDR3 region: CSVWADTQYF. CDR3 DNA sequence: TGCAGCGTTTGGGCAGATACGCAGTATTTT.